One sample yielded the 18 T cell receptor beta chains listed below, sequenced in a study of blood T cell repertoires in COVID-19. TCRdb's table, derived via immunoSEQ multiplex PCR, lists solely in-frame clones and lacks some. This table has over 50,000 clones, 88% appearing once. The material sequenced was peripheral blood. All receptors come from a human donor in a cohort sampled during active COVID-19.

The genes are TRBV6-5 and TRBJ2-3; a possible D gene is TRBD2 (7 bases). V dropped 2 bases and J dropped 6 bases, with 18 bases sitting between them. Germline CDR1 reads MNHEY; CDR2 reads SVGAGI. The CDR3 covers 16 residues. The CDR3 region is CASSYTTGLVGDTQYF. The CDR3 bases are TGTGCCAGCAGTTACACGACAGGACTAGTCGGCGATACGCAGTATTTT.

The chain is built from TRBV5-1 and TRBJ2-2; 7 bases fit TRBD1. V lost 2 bases and J lost 7; bases outside the gene matches: 2. CDR1 SGHRS and CDR2 YFSETQ come from the germline V gene. The CDR3 has 13 residues. The CDR3: CASSFRQGGELFF. The CDR3 DNA reads as TGCGCCAGCAGCTTCCGACAGGGCGGGGAGCTGTTTTTT.

The V gene is TRBV5-1, the J gene TRBJ1-1, with D possibly matching TRBD1 (5 bases). The V end lost 3 bases, the J end lost 0 bases, and 6 bases lay between the germline ends. Germline V gene data show CDR1 as SGHRS and CDR2 as YFSETQ. The CDR3 is 13 residues long. CDR3 sequence reads: CASSSTVNTEAFF. The CDR3 DNA follows: TGCGCCAGCAGCTCGACAGTGAACACTGAAGCTTTCTTT.

This clone was detected ten times or more. V and J are TRBV6-1 and TRBJ1-3; a possible D gene is TRBD1 (5 bases). Looked up from germline, CDR1 is MNHNS and CDR2 is SASEGT. The CDR3 is 17 amino acids. The V gene lost 2 bases and the J gene lost 2 bases, with 16 bases spanning the gap. The CDR3 here is CASSEKAGWGPGNTIYF. CDR3 sequence (DNA): TGTGCCAGCAGTGAAAAAGCAGGTTGGGGCCCTGGAAACACCATATATTTT.

The V gene is TRBV6-6, the J gene TRBJ2-7, with D possibly being TRBD1 (5 bases). Germline CDR1 and CDR2: MNHNY and SVGAGI (reference sequence). The CDR3 is 14 amino acids. Deletions cut 4 bases from V and 4 bases from J, with 14 bases between. The CDR3 protein is CASSSTEELYEQYF. The CDR3 nucleotides read TGTGCCAGCAGTTCGACAGAGGAACTTTACGAGCAGTACTTC.

The chain is built from TRBV9 and TRBJ2-2, with 9 nucleotides matching TRBD2. CDR3 size: 17 residues. Germline CDR1 SGDLS, CDR2 YYNGEE. The V and J ends lost 2 bases and 0 bases, in that order; junction bases with no gene match: 5. The CDR3 bases are TGTGCCAGCAGCGTTTTAGCGGGGGCCCCGAACACCGGGGAGCTGTTTTTT. Translating it yields CASSVLAGAPNTGELFF.

The chain carries TRBV7-9 and TRBJ1-6; 8 bases are a match to TRBD1. Germline-derived CDR1 and CDR2 are SEHNR and FQNEAQ (reference sequence). The CDR3 consists of 13 residues. The V segment lost 3 bases and the J segment 11 bases; nucleotides outside the gene matches: 3. In nucleotides, the CDR3 is TGTGCCAGCAGCTTGGACAGGGCCCCACCCCTCCACTTT. Protein: CASSLDRAPPLHF. The entire variable domain, with the rest obtained from reference TRBV7-9 and TRBJ1-6, is as follows: DTGVSQNPRHKITKRGQNVTFRCDPISEHNRLYWYRQTLGQGPEFLTYFQNEAQLEKSRLLSDRFSAERPKGSFSTLEIQRTEQGDSAMYLCASSLDRAPPLHFGNGTRLTVT.

This clone has just a few counts. The V gene is TRBV5-1, the J gene TRBJ1-5; 9 bases match TRBD1. This CDR3 contains 17 residues. CDR1 is SGHRS and CDR2 is YFSETQ in the germline V gene. With V trimmed by 1 base and J by 2 bases, 7 bases remained unmatched. CDR3 bases: TGCGCCAGCAGCTTGAGCCCGGGACAGGGCGGCAATCAGCCCCAGCATTTT. As protein: CASSLSPGQGGNQPQHF.

This clone was recorded only once. This chain joins TRBV18 and TRBJ2-5; D is perhaps TRBD2 (6 bases). V was shortened by 0 bases and J by 3 bases, with 11 bases between the two germline ends. Germline CDR1 is KGHSH and CDR2 is LQKENI. The CDR3 is 15 residues long. This chain's CDR3 is CASSPPSTGEETQYF. CDR3 DNA: TGTGCCAGCTCACCACCGTCGACGGGGGAAGAGACCCAGTACTTC.

The chain combines TRBV18 with TRBJ2-5; 9 bases match TRBD1. The CDR3 sequence is 17 residues long. V was clipped by 4 bases and J by 0 bases; unmatched bases: 9. CDR1 is KGHSH and CDR2 is LQKENI in the germline V gene. The CDR3 nucleotides read TGTGCCAGCTCACGACAGACGACAGGGGGGTACCAAGAGACCCAGTACTTC. Its translation is CASSRQTTGGYQETQYF.

V is TRBV6-2 or TRBV6-3 and J is TRBJ2-2; 10 nucleotides line up with TRBD2. This CDR3 is built from 15 residues. Germline CDR1 reads MNHEY; CDR2 reads SVGEGT. V shed 6 bases and J 1 base; nucleotides not matched to a gene: 2. DNA for the CDR3: TGTGCCAGCAGACCTAGCGGGGGGAACACCGGGGAGCTGTTTTTT. This codes for CASRPSGGNTGELFF.

The J gene is TRBJ2-2, the V gene TRBV4-3, with 11 bases matching TRBD2. The CDR3 consists of 18 residues. V lost 0 bases and J lost 4; bases outside the gene matches: 7. Germline V gene lookup returns CDR1 LGHNA and CDR2 YSLEER. In nucleotides, the CDR3 is TGCGCCAGCAGCCAAGATCTAGCGGGGGGTAAGAGCACCGGGGAGCTGTTTTTT. As protein: CASSQDLAGGKSTGELFF.

This chain joins TRBV2 and TRBJ2-7; 8 bases align to TRBD1. The CDR3 covers 13 residues. The germline gives CDR1 SNHLY, CDR2 FYNNEI. With V trimmed by 6 bases and J by 3 bases, 4 bases remained unmatched. CDR3 sequence: CASSDGQGYEQYF. The CDR3 DNA reads as TGTGCCAGCAGCGACGGACAGGGCTACGAGCAGTACTTC.

The rearrangement links TRBV18 to TRBJ1-2; 7 positions match TRBD1. The CDR3 runs to 14 residues. Trimming removed 2 bases from V and 5 bases from J; junction bases left unmatched: 5. The germline V gene has CDR1 KGHSH and CDR2 LQKENI. DNA of the CDR3: TGTGCCAGCTCACCAGCCCGGGACAGATATGGCTACACCTTC. This encodes CASSPARDRYGYTF.

The V call is TRBV7-9, the J call TRBJ1-5, with TRBD1 identical over 7 bases. Germline CDR1 is SEHNR and CDR2 is FQNEAQ (reference sequence). Trimming at V came to 5 bases and at J to 7 bases, leaving 5 bases not matched to a gene. The CDR3 has 13 residues. CDR3 bases: TGTGCCAGCAGCACTACAGGGGAACAGCCCCAGCATTTT. Translating gives CASSTTGEQPQHF.

This chain uses TRBV11-2 with TRBJ2-7, with D perhaps matching TRBD1 (5 bases). The V end was cut by 1 base, the J end by 6 bases, with 16 bases between. Per the germline V gene, CDR1 is SGHAT and CDR2 is FQNNGV. The CDR3 contains 15 residues. DNA of the CDR3: TGTGCCAGCAGCTTAGCGGCAGGGCGTTTGTCCGAGCAGTACTTC. The encoded protein is CASSLAAGRLSEQYF.

This sequence joins TRBV2 and TRBJ1-6, with D possibly being TRBD1 (5 bases). CDR1 is SNHLY and CDR2 is FYNNEI in the germline V gene. The V end was cut by 7 bases, the J end by 9 bases, with 22 bases between. The CDR3 contains 16 residues. The CDR3 DNA reads as TGTGCCAGCACTCGAAGGGGCGGTGAATCGCCTTCACCCCTCCACTTT. It is translated as CASTRRGGESPSPLHF.

The chain combines TRBV3-1 (or the pseudogene TRBV3-2) with TRBJ1-2; a weak D match, TRBD1 (5 bases). The CDR3 covers 15 residues. Per germline, CDR1 LGHDT and CDR2 YNNKEL (reference sequence). Trimming removed 5 bases from V and 2 bases from J, with 15 bases in between. CDR3 loop: CASSDIPTANYGYTF. The CDR3, as DNA: TGTGCCAGCAGCGACATACCGACAGCCAACTATGGCTACACCTTC.